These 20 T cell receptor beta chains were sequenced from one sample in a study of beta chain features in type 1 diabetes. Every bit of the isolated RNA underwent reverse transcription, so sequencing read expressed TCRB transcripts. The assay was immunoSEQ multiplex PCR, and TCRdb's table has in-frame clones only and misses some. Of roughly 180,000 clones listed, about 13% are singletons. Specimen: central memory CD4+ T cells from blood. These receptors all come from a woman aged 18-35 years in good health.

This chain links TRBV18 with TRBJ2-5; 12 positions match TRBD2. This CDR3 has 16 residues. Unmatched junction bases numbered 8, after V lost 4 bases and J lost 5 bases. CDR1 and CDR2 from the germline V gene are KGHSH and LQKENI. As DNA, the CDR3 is TGTGCCAGCTCACTAACGACTAGCGGGAGTATGGAGACCCAGTACTTC. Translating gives CASSLTTSGSMETQYF.

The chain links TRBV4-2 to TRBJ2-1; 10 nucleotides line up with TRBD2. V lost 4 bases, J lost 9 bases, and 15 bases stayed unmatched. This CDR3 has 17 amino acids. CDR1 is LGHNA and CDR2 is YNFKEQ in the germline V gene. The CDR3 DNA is TGTGCCAGCAGCCGGGGGGGGGAACTAGCGGGATACCCTGAGCAGTTCTTC. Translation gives CASSRGGELAGYPEQFF.

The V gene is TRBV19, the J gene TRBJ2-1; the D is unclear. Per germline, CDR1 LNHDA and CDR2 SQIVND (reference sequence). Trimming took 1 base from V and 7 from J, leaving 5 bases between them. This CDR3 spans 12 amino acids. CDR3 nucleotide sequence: TGTGCCAGTAGTATAGTGAGGAATGAGCAGTTCTTC. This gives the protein CASSIVRNEQFF.

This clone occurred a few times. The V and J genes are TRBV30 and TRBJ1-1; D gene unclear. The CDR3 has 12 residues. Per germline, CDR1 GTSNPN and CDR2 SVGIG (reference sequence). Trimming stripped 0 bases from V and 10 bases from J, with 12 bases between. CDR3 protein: CAWSVPRRVAFF. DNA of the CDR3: TGTGCCTGGAGTGTACCCAGGAGGGTAGCTTTCTTT. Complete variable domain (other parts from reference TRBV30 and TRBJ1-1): SQTIHQWPATLVQPVGSPLSLECTVEGTSNPNLYWYRQAAGRGLQLLFYSVGIGQISSEVPQNLSASRPQDRQFILSSKKLLLSDSGFYLCAWSVPRRVAFFGQGTRLTVV.

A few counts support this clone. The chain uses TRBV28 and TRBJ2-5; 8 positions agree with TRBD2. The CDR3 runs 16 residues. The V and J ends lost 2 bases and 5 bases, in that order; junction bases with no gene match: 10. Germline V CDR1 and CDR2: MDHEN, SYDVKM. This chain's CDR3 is CASSLQPGGRAETQYF. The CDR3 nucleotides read TGTGCCAGCAGTTTACAACCGGGAGGGCGGGCGGAGACCCAGTACTTC.

The CDR3 coding sequence is TGCGCCAGCAGCTTGGCGGGACAGAACTCTGGGGCCAACGTCCTGACTTTC. It is translated as CASSLAGQNSGANVLTF. The chain is built from TRBV5-1 and TRBJ2-6; 7 nucleotides agree with TRBD1. This CDR3 has 17 amino acids. Germline assignment: CDR1 SGHRS and CDR2 YFSETQ. With V trimmed by 0 bases and J by 0 bases, 3 bases remained unmatched.

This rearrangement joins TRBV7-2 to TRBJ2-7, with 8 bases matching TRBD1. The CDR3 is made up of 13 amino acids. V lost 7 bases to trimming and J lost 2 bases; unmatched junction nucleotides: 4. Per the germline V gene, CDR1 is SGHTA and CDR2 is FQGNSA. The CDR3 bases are TGTGCCAGCACCCCAGGGGGCCCCTACGAGCAGTACTTC. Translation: CASTPGGPYEQYF. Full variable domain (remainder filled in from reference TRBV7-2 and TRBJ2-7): GAGVSQSPSNKVTEKGKDVELRCDPISGHTALYWYRQSLGQGLEFLIYFQGNSAPDKSGLPSDRFSAERTGGSVSTLTIQRTQQEDSAVYLCASTPGGPYEQYFGPGTRLTVT.

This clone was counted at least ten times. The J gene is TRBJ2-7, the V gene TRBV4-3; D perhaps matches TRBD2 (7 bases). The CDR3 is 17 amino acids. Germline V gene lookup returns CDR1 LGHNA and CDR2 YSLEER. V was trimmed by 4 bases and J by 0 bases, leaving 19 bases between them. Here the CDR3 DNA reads TGCGCCAGCAGCCCCACTTTGGGGGGGGCGAGCTCCTACGAGCAGTACTTC. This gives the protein CASSPTLGGASSYEQYF.

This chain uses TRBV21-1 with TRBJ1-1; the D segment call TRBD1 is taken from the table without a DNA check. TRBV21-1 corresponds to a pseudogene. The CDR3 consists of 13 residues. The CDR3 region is CASSKGDSTEAFF. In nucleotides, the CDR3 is TGTGCCAGCAGCAAAGGGGACAGCACTGAAGCTTTCTTT.

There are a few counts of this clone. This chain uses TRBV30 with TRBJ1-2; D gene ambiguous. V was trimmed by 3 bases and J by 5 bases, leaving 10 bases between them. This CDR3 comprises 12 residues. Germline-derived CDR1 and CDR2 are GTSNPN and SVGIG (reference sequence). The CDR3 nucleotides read TGTGCCTGGAGGCAGGTGATATATGGCTACACCTTC. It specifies CAWRQVIYGYTF.

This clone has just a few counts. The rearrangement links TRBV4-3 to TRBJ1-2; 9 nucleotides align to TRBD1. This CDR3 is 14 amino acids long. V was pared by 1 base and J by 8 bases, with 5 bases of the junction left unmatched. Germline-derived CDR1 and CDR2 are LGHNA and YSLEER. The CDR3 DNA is TGCGCCAGCAGCCAAGGGGGACAGGGCCCCGGCTACACCTTC. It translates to CASSQGGQGPGYTF.

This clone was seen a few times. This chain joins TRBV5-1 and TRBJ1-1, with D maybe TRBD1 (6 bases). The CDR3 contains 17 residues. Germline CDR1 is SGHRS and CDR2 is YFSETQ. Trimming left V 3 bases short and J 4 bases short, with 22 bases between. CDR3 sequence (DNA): TGCGCCAGCAGCTCCCAAGTCCTGGGGGGGGCGATCACTGAAGCTTTCTTT. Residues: CASSSQVLGGAITEAFF.

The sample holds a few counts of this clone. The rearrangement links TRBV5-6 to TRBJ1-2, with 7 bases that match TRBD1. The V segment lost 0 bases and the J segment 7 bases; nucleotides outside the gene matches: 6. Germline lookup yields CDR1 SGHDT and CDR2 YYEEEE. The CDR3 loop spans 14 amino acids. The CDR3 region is CASSLVAGGSGYTF. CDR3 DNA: TGTGCCAGCAGCTTGGTGGCAGGGGGAAGTGGCTACACCTTC.

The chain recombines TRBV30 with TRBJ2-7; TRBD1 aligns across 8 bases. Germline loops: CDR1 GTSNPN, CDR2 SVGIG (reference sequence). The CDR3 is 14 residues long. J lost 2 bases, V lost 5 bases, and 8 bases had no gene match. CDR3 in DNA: TGTGCCTGGGACGGACAGGGTCGGACCTACGAGCAGTACTTC. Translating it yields CAWDGQGRTYEQYF.

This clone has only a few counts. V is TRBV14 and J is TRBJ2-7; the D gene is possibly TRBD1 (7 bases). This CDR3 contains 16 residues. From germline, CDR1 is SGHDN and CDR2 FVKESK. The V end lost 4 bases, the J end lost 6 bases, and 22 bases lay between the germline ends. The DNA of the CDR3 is TGTGCCAGCAGCCGCCTCCCTTGGGGGCAGGGGGGCGAGCAGTACTTC. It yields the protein CASSRLPWGQGGEQYF.

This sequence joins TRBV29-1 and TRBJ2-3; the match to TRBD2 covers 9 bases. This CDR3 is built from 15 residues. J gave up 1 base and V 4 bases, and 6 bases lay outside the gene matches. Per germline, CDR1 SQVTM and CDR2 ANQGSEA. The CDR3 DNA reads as TGCAGCGTTGTAGGGCGGGAGGGCGGCACAGATACGCAGTATTTT. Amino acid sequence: CSVVGREGGTDTQYF.

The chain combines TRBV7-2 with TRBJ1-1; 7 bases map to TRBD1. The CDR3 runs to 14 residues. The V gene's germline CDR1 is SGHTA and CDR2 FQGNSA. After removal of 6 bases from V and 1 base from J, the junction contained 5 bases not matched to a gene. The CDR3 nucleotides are TGTGCCAGCAGGGACAGGTTAAAGAACACTGAAGCTTTCTTT. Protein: CASRDRLKNTEAFF.

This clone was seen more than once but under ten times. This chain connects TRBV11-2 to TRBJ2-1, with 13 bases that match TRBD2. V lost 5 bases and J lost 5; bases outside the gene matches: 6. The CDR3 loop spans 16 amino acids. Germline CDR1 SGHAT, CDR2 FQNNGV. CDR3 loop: CASSAWTSGSHNEQFF. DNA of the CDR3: TGTGCCAGCAGCGCCTGGACTAGCGGGAGTCACAATGAGCAGTTCTTC.

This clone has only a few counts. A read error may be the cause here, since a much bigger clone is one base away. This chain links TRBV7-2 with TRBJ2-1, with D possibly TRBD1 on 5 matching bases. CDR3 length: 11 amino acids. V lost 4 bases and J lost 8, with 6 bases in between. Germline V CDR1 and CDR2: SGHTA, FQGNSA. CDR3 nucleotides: TGTGCCAGCAGCTCCAGGGATGAGCAGTTCTTC. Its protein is CASSSRDEQFF.

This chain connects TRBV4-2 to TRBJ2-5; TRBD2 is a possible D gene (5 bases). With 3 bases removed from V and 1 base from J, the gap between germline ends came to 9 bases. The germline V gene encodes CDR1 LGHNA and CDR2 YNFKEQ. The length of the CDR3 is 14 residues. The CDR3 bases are TGTGCCAGCAGCCAGTCGGAGGCCCAAGAGACCCAGTACTTC. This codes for CASSQSEAQETQYF.